This T cell receptor beta chain derives from a study of blood T cells in healthy people across ages. Findings and caveats of the study: Per-million-T-cell TCR beta diversity fell roughly linearly with age. Percentage of naive T cells showed a strong correlation with TCR beta diversity.

It was with a sample-barcoded 5' primer and a J-beta primer mix that a second PCR of roughly 7 to 12 cycles was run. Template switching added a 12-random-nucleotide identifier to every cDNA molecule. MiXCR, applied by TCRdb to the 5' RACE reads, yields one record per CDR3 protein. In the table there are about 1,500,000 distinct CDR3 sequences, 28% of which are singletons. Ranging in age from roughly 6 to 100, the donors were healthy Caucasian individuals from Russia. Germline values: CDR1 SQVTM, CDR2 ANQGSEA. This CDR3 contains 12 residues. The V gene lost 8 bases and the J gene lost 1 base, with 11 bases spanning the gap. This clonotype appeared a few times. What it binds is not known.

V and J are TRBV29-1 and TRBJ1-1; D uncertain. The sequence was obtained from a woman in her 30s in good health. Sample: blood. CDR3 in DNA: TGCAGCTCCCGGGCTCCGAACACTGAAGCTTTCTTT. Translation gives CSSRAPNTEAFF.